This T cell receptor (beta chain) was recovered during a study of blood T cell repertoires in COVID-19. In the study overall: The origin of the acute and convalescent COVID-19 samples was the United States, Italy and Spain. T cells, B-cell-depleted T cells, or PBMCs provided the cDNA or gDNA that served as material.

This CDR3 is 17 amino acids long. Germline CDR1 and CDR2: SGHDN and FVKESK. Trimming cost V 1 base and J 3 bases; bases outside gene matches: 9. Participants were placed into cohorts based on the clinical history they reported. Measured with immunoSEQ multiplex PCR; TCRdb has only the in-frame clones, and not every one. The sample consists of approximately 220,000 clones, more than 70% of them appearing once. This rearrangement joins TRBV14 to TRBJ2-1, with 7 bases aligning to TRBD2. The TCR sequence derives from a woman in her forties with acute COVID-19. Material for sequencing was PBMCs or T cells enriched from blood (not recorded which). In DNA form, the CDR3 reads TGTGCCAGCAGCCAAGCGGGGATAGCGGGCTACTACAATGAGCAGTTCTTC. It encodes CASSQAGIAGYYNEQFF. Combining the CDR3 with reference TRBV14 and TRBJ2-1 gives the whole variable domain EAGVTQFPSHSVIEKGQTVTLRCDPISGHDNLYWYRRVMGKEIKFLLHFVKESKQDESGMPNNRFLAERTGGTYSTLKVQPAELEDSGVYFCASSQAGIAGYYNEQFFGPGTRLTVL.